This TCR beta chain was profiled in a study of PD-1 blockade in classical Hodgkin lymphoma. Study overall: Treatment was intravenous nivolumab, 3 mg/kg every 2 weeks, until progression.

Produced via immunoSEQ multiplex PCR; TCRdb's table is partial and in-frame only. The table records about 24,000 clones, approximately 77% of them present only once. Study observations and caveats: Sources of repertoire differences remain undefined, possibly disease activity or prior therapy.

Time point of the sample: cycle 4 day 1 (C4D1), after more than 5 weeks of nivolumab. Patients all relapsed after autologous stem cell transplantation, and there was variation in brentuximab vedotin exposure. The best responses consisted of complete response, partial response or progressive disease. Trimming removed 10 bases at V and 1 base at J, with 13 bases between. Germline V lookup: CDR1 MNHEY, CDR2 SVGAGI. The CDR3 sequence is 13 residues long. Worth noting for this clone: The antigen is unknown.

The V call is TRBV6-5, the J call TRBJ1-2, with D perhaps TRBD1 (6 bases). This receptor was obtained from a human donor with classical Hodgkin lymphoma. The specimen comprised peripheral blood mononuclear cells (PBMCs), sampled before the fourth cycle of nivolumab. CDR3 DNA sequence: TGTGCCACCTACAGGGCAGATAACTATGGCTACACCTTC. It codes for CATYRADNYGYTF.